The TCR beta chain described here comes from a study of blood T cell repertoires in COVID-19. Overall study: Whether acute or convalescent, the COVID-19 samples came from the United States, Italy and Spain.

Authors' processing steps: Reference gene primer amplification in the assay estimated nucleated cell counts. Measured with immunoSEQ multiplex PCR; TCRdb has only the in-frame clones, and not every one. V and J calls and clone size are those listed in that table; D and trimming were worked out from the DNA. The sample carries about 180,000 clones, about 90% recorded once. Participants, roughly 18 to 89 years old, spanned 25 or so US areas. Symptom resolution, clearance, or two negative PCRs marked the recovered donors of Cohort 3. CDR3 length: 15 residues. Looked up from germline, CDR1 is KGHDR and CDR2 is SFDVKD. With 4 bases removed from V and 4 bases from J, the gap between germline ends came to 15 bases.

The sequence was collected from a woman aged 18 to 35 who had recovered from COVID-19. The rearrangement links TRBV24-1 to TRBJ2-5, with a weak D call TRBD2 (6 bases). Sequencing input: PBMCs or T cells enriched from blood (not recorded which). As DNA, the CDR3 is TGTGCCACCAGTGAGCGACTAGGGATGGGAGAGACCCAGTACTTC. Protein product: CATSERLGMGETQYF.